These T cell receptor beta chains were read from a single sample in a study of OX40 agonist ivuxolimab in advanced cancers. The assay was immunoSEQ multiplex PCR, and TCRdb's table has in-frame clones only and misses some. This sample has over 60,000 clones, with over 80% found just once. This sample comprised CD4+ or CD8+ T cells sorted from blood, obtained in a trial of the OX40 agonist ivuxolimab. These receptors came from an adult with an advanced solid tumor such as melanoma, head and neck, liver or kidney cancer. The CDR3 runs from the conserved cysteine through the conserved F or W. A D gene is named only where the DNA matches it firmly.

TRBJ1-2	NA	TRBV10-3	TGTGCCATCAGTGGGGACCCTCAGGGGATCTATGGCTACACCTTC	CAISGDPQGIYGYTF
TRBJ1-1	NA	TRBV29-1	TGCAGCGTCGCTCTGACAGGAATATACACTGAAGCTTTCTTT	CSVALTGIYTEAFF
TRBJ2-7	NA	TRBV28	TGTGCCAGCAGTCCCCACAGGGTTATAAACTACGAGCAGTACTTC	CASSPHRVINYEQYF
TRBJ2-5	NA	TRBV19	TGTGCCAGTAGTATTAACAGTCAAGAGACCCAGTACTTC	CASSINSQETQYF
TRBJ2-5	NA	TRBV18	TGTGCCAGCTCACCACGACAGAGTTTCCAAGAGACCCAGTACTTC	CASSPRQSFQETQYF
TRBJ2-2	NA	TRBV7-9	TGTGCCAGCATGGGGGGATCGAACACCGGGGAGCTGTTTTTT	CASMGGSNTGELFF
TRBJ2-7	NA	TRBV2	TGTGCCAGCAGTGAGCGGTCGCAATCCTACGAGCAGTACTTC	CASSERSQSYEQYF
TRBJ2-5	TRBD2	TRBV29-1	TGCAGCACCCCCGGGACTAGCGGGTTGGAGACCCAGTACTTC	CSTPGTSGLETQYF
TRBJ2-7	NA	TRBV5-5	TGTGCCAGCAGCCCCCGAGCCGGGGCGGTATACGAGCAGTACTTC	CASSPRAGAVYEQYF
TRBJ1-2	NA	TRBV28	TGTGCCAGCCGTCTGGATAACTATGGCTACACCTTC	CASRLDNYGYTF
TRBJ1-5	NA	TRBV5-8	TGTGCCAGCAGCGGGACAAGGGATCAGCCCCAGCATTTT	CASSGTRDQPQHF
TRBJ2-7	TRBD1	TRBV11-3	TGTGCCAGCAGCCGGGACAGGGGATCCTACGAGCAGTACTTC	CASSRDRGSYEQYF
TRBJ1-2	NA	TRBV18	TGTGCCAGCTCGTCCGGGACTGACTATGGCTACACCTTC	CASSSGTDYGYTF
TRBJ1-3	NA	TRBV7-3	TGTGCCAGCAGCCCAGACGGCTCTGGAAACACCATATATTTT	CASSPDGSGNTIYF
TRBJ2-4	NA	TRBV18	TGTGCCAGCTCACCACCGGATGGAGCCAAAAACATTCAGTACTTC	CASSPPDGAKNIQYF
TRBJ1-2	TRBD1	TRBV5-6	TGTGCCAGCAGCTTGGGGGACAGGATATCTAACTATGGCTACACCTTC	CASSLGDRISNYGYTF
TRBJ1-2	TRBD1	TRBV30	TGTGCCTGGAGTAAGCCGGGACAGGAGAACTATGGCTACACCTTC	CAWSKPGQENYGYTF
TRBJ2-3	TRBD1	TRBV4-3	TGCGCCAGCAGCCAAGACTGGAGACAGGGGTCAGATACGCAGTATTTT	CASSQDWRQGSDTQYF